A selection of T cell receptor beta chains follows, all from one sample in a study of cytomegalovirus exposure and HLA in healthy donors. Clones were sequenced by immunoSEQ multiplex PCR, and TCRdb holds only the in-frame ones, with some missing. Here the sample spans 160,000 or so clones, approximately 84% being singletons. The sequencing sample was made of PBMCs. The receptors originated from a man aged 45-65 years in good health and CMV-seropositive. The CDR3 runs from the conserved cysteine through the conserved F or W. Fields, in order: clone size, D gene, V gene, J gene, CDR3 protein, CDR3 DNA. D genes are given only for firm matches. A clone size is listed for some rows: how often the clone was seen (once, few, many), or a class if it is expanded.

.,.,TRBV7-2,TRBJ1-5,CASSLAGSGNQPQHF,TGTGCCAGCAGCTTAGCGGGGAGCGGGAATCAGCCCCAGCATTTT
.,TRBD2,TRBV11-2,TRBJ2-1,CASSRTSGGYNEQFF,TGTGCCAGCAGCCGGACTAGCGGGGGCTACAATGAGCAGTTCTTC
.,TRBD1,TRBV5-1,TRBJ1-2,CASRDRADGYTF,TGCGCCAGCAGGGACAGGGCGGATGGCTACACCTTC
.,TRBD1,TRBV27,TRBJ2-7,CASSLSRDSYEQYF,TGTGCCAGCAGTTTATCGAGGGACAGCTACGAGCAGTACTTC
.,.,TRBV21-1,TRBJ1-2,CASTEGVFGYTF,TGTGCCAGCACGGAAGGGGTCTTTGGCTACACCTTC
few,.,TRBV4-1,TRBJ1-2,CASSQDPSNYGYTF,TGCGCCAGCAGCCAAGACCCTTCTAACTATGGCTACACCTTC
.,TRBD2,TRBV13,TRBJ2-7,CASSFQLGLAKPYEQYF,TGTGCCAGCAGCTTCCAGCTCGGACTAGCGAAACCCTACGAGCAGTACTTC
.,TRBD1,TRBV18,TRBJ2-5,CASSPTGFKEIQYF,TGTGCCAGCTCACCGACAGGGTTTAAAGAGATCCAGTACTTC
.,.,TRBV28,TRBJ1-5,CASTIGGSNQPQHF,TGTGCCAGCACCATAGGAGGGAGCAATCAGCCCCAGCATTTT
.,.,TRBV21-1,TRBJ1-4,CASFCGRGGVEKLFF,TGTGCCAGCTTCTGCGGACGAGGGGGCGTCGAAAAACTGTTTTTT
few,.,TRBV11-1,TRBJ2-2,CASSLVRAGTGELFF,TGTGCCAGCAGCTTAGTCAGGGCGGGAACCGGGGAGCTGTTTTTT
.,.,TRBV5-1,TRBJ1-1,CASSLEAGNTEAFF,TGCGCCAGCAGCTTGGAGGCGGGGAACACTGAAGCTTTCTTT
once,TRBD1,TRBV30,TRBJ1-1,CAWSGDRAEHTEAFF,TGTGCCTGGAGTGGGGACAGGGCGGAACACACTGAAGCTTTCTTT
.,TRBD2,TRBV28,TRBJ2-7,CASSLAGGLGEQYF,TGTGCCAGCAGTTTAGCGGGGGGGCTGGGAGAGCAGTACTTC
few,.,TRBV27,TRBJ2-2,CASRKQGLGTGELFF,TGTGCCAGCAGAAAACAGGGTTTAGGTACCGGGGAGCTGTTTTTT
.,.,TRBV28,TRBJ2-1,CASRGTSGSSYNEQFF,TGTGCCAGCCGGGGGACTTCCGGAAGCTCCTACAATGAGCAGTTCTTC
.,.,TRBV2,TRBJ1-2,CASVPITLDYGYTF,TGTGCCAGCGTTCCTATAACTTTGGACTATGGCTACACCTTC
.,.,TRBV29-1,TRBJ1-1,CSVSGRDTEAFF,TGCAGCGTGTCCGGGAGGGACACTGAAGCTTTCTTT
.,.,TRBV5-5,TRBJ1-1,CASSFWRVWANTEAFF,TGTGCCAGCAGCTTCTGGAGGGTCTGGGCGAACACTGAAGCTTTCTTT
.,.,TRBV5-1,TRBJ2-3,CASSGGGQGTDTQYF,TGCGCCAGCAGCGGGGGAGGACAGGGCACAGATACGCAGTATTTT
few,.,TRBV10-3,TRBJ2-7,CAISDKAVVSYEQYF,TGTGCCATCAGTGATAAGGCGGTCGTCTCCTACGAGCAGTACTTC
once,TRBD1,TRBV11-1,TRBJ2-1,CASSSLRGRYNEQFF,TGTGCCAGCAGCTCCCTCAGGGGGCGTTACAATGAGCAGTTCTTC
.,.,TRBV6-5,TRBJ1-2,CASSDGGLRHYYTF,TGTGCCAGCAGTGACGGGGGACTGCGACACTACTACACCTTC
.,TRBD1,TRBV28,TRBJ1-1,CASSPTGVGATEAFF,TGTGCCAGCAGTCCGACAGGGGTTGGGGCTACTGAAGCTTTCTTT
.,TRBD2,TRBV4-2,TRBJ2-5,CASSQELSAGGSKQETQYF,TGTGCCAGCAGCCAAGAGCTTAGCGCGGGGGGGTCTAAACAAGAGACCCAGTACTTC
.,TRBD2,TRBV7-2,TRBJ2-7,CASTLAGEAYEQYF,TGTGCCAGCACCCTAGCGGGAGAGGCCTACGAGCAGTACTTC
.,.,TRBV6-5,TRBJ2-5,CASSRLRLTRETQYF,TGTGCCAGCAGTCGGCTGCGACTAACGCGAGAGACCCAGTACTTC
.,.,TRBV5-1,TRBJ1-1,CASSLVSNTEAFF,TGCGCCAGCAGCTTGGTGTCTAACACTGAAGCTTTCTTT
.,.,TRBV27,TRBJ1-1,CASSGLLGLVMNTEAFF,TGTGCCAGCAGTGGGCTCCTGGGGCTGGTGATGAACACTGAAGCTTTCTTT
few,.,TRBV27,TRBJ2-7,CASSLLVEETSYEQYF,TGTGCCAGCAGTTTATTGGTAGAGGAGACGTCATACGAGCAGTACTTC
.,.,TRBV6-1,TRBJ2-2,CATDSLTYTGELFF,TGTGCCACCGACTCCTTAACCTACACCGGGGAGCTGTTTTTT
.,.,TRBV7-2,TRBJ2-5,CASRPGGLPETQYF,TGTGCCAGCAGACCTGGTGGGCTCCCAGAGACCCAGTACTTC
.,TRBD2,TRBV4-1,TRBJ2-1,CASSPRTSGSGEQFF,TGCGCCAGCAGCCCTCGGACTAGCGGGAGCGGTGAGCAGTTCTTC
.,TRBD1,TRBV4-1,TRBJ1-5,CASSQEKDRGGNQPQHF,TGCGCCAGCAGCCAAGAAAAAGACAGGGGAGGCAATCAGCCCCAGCATTTT
.,TRBD2,TRBV12-5,TRBJ2-3,CASAGRGPDTQYF,TGTGCTAGTGCGGGGAGGGGCCCAGATACGCAGTATTTT
.,TRBD2,TRBV11-2,TRBJ2-1,CASSSLAGRVDEQFF,TGTGCCAGCAGCTCCTTAGCGGGACGAGTCGATGAGCAGTTCTTC
.,TRBD1,TRBV18,TRBJ2-5,CASSFTGDQETQYF,TGTGCCAGCTCATTCACAGGGGACCAAGAGACCCAGTACTTC
.,.,TRBV5-5,TRBJ1-5,CASSSQWPNQPQHF,TGTGCCAGCAGTTCACAGTGGCCCAATCAGCCCCAGCATTTT
.,.,TRBV5-1,TRBJ1-5,CASSLAHNQPQHF,TGCGCCAGCAGCTTGGCCCACAATCAGCCCCAGCATTTT
.,TRBD2,TRBV15,TRBJ2-1,CATSRAQTGLAEYNEQFF,TGTGCCACCAGCAGAGCACAAACAGGACTAGCGGAGTACAATGAGCAGTTCTTC
.,TRBD1,TRBV19,TRBJ1-1,CASQITGGSTEAFF,TGTGCCAGTCAGATAACAGGGGGGAGCACTGAAGCTTTCTTT
.,TRBD1,TRBV10-3,TRBJ2-2,CAISDAGQGSTGELFF,TGTGCCATCAGTGATGCGGGACAGGGGAGCACCGGGGAGCTGTTTTTT
few,.,TRBV27,TRBJ1-1,CASSWGRDTEAFF,TGTGCCAGCAGTTGGGGGCGGGACACTGAAGCTTTCTTT
.,TRBD2,TRBV7-8,TRBJ2-3,CASSLGISGGATDTQYF,TGTGCCAGCAGCTTAGGGATTAGCGGGGGGGCAACAGATACGCAGTATTTT
.,TRBD1,TRBV27,TRBJ1-5,CASSPVDRDNQPQHF,TGTGCCAGCAGTCCCGTGGACAGGGACAATCAGCCCCAGCATTTT
.,.,TRBV7-2,TRBJ2-5,CASSLQRTETQYF,TGTGCCAGCAGCTTACAGCGTACAGAGACCCAGTACTTC
.,.,TRBV5-1,TRBJ1-1,CASSLVQMNTEAFF,TGCGCCAGCAGCTTAGTCCAGATGAACACTGAAGCTTTCTTT
.,.,TRBV7-6,TRBJ2-7,CASSHTAGEQYF,TGTGCCAGCAGCCATACAGCGGGCGAGCAGTACTTC
.,TRBD1,TRBV2,TRBJ1-4,CASRPGTGPEKLFF,TGTGCCAGCAGGCCAGGGACAGGTCCGGAAAAACTGTTTTTT
.,.,TRBV19,TRBJ1-1,CASRLAGQMNTEAFF,TGTGCCAGTAGGCTCGCCGGACAGATGAACACTGAAGCTTTCTTT
.,TRBD1,TRBV6-5,TRBJ2-2,CASSYRDRRDTGELFF,TGTGCCAGCAGTTACCGGGACAGGCGCGACACCGGGGAGCTGTTTTTT
.,.,TRBV30,TRBJ1-4,CAWTRTLTTNEKLFF,TGTGCCTGGACCCGGACTCTTACAACTAATGAAAAACTGTTTTTT
.,.,TRBV27,TRBJ1-5,CASSRLGQHQPQHF,TGTGCCAGCAGTAGGCTGGGGCAGCATCAGCCCCAGCATTTT
few,.,TRBV28,TRBJ1-3,CATLPEDLNTIYF,TGTGCCACCCTCCCGGAGGATTTAAACACCATATATTTT